What follows is one TCR beta chain and its context. The antigen remains undetermined. This record belongs to a study of graft-versus-host responses after intestinal transplantation. About the research overall: Recipients received multivisceral, liver-intestinal, or isolated intestinal transplants. All recipients were given anti-thymocyte globulin induction, and tacrolimus and steroids were then administered for around three years.

Clones were sequenced by immunoSEQ multiplex PCR, and TCRdb holds only the in-frame ones, with some missing. The top ten clones hold 0.22% of a sample with around 36,000 clones, about 95% of them seen once. Notes on the study in general: After transplant, early declines in HvG clones were associated with peak levels of circulating GvH clones.

Trimming pared 5 bases from V and 0 bases from J, leaving 11 bases between. Germline V gene sequence: CDR1 SGHDT, CDR2 YYEEEE. The CDR3 runs to 14 residues. Sequencing used unstimulated CD8+ T cells sorted from spleen or lymph node cells, obtained before transplant. The chain combines TRBV5-6 with TRBJ1-1; no definite D call. This sequence originates from a human donor who was the organ donor for an intestinal transplant. The CDR3 DNA sequence: TGTGCCAGCAGTCTTCGGGAGGTGAACACTGAAGCTTTCTTT. Protein: CASSLREVNTEAFF.